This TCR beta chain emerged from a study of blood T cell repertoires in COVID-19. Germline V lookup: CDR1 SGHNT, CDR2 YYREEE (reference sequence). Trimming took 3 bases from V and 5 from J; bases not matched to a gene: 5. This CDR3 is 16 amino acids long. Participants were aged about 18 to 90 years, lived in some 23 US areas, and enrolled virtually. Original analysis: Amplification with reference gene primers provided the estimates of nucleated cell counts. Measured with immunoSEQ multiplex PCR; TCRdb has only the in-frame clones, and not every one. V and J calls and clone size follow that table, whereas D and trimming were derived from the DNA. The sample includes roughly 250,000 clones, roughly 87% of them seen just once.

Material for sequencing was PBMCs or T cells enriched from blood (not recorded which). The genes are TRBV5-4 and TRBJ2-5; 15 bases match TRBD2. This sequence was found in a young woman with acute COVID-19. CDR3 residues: CASSSRTSGGAETQYF. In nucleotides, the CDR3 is TGTGCCAGCAGCTCCAGGACTAGCGGGGGGGCTGAGACCCAGTACTTC.